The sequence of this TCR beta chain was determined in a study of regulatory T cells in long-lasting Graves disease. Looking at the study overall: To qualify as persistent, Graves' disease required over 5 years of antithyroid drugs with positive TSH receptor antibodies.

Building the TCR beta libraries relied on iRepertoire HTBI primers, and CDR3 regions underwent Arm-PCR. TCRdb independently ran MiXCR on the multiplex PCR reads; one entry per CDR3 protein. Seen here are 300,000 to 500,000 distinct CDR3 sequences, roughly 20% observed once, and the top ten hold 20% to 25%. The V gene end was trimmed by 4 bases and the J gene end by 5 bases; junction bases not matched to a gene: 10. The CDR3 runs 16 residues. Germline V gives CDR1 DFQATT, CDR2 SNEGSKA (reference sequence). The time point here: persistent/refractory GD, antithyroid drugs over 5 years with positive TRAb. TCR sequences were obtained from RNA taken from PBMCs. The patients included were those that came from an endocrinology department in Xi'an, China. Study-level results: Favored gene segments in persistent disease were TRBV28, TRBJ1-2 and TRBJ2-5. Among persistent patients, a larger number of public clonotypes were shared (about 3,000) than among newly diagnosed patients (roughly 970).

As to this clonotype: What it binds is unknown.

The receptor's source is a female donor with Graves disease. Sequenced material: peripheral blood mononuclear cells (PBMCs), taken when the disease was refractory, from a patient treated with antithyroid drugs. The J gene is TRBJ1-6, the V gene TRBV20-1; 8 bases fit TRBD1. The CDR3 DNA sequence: TGCAGTGCTATACCAACTTTGGGACAGGATAATTCACCCCTCCACTTT. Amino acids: CSAIPTLGQDNSPLHF.